One T cell receptor beta chain is described in this entry. These data originate in a study of blood T cell repertoires in COVID-19. Study overall: T cells, B-cell-depleted T cells, or PBMCs supplied cDNA or gDNA.

Original data processing: Estimation of nucleated cell counts relied on the amplification of reference gene primers. The repertoire was sequenced with immunoSEQ multiplex PCR; TCRdb's copy has only in-frame clones and lacks some. Clone size and V and J calls were adopted from that table, with D and trimming inferred from the DNA. Among about 190,000 clones listed, more than 70% were seen once. The clonotype originates from a human donor in a cohort sampled during active COVID-19. The sequencing sample was made of peripheral blood.

For the CDR3, the DNA is TGTGCCAGCAGCTTAGCGTCGAGGGGGCTCACTGAAGCTTTCTTT. Encoded protein: CASSLASRGLTEAFF. This chain connects TRBV7-8 to TRBJ1-1; TRBD1 matches 7 bases. The CDR3 is 15 amino acids. CDR1 is SGHVS and CDR2 is FQNEAQ in the germline V gene. The junction had 5 bases not matched to a gene; V was cut back by 0 bases and J by 4 bases.